This is a list of T cell receptor beta chains from one sample in a study of graft-versus-host responses after intestinal transplantation. Their target antigens are unknown. The protocol was immunoSEQ multiplex PCR, while the TCRdb copy is restricted to in-frame clones and leaves out a portion. This sample has about 86,000 clones, with less than 90% found just once. The starting material was unstimulated CD4+ T cells sorted from spleen or lymph node cells, obtained before transplant. Receptors originate from a human donor who was the organ donor for an intestinal transplant. Each CDR3 is given with its conserved first and last residue. Each record gives: clone size, D gene, V gene, J gene, CDR3 length, CDR3 protein, CDR3 DNA. The D gene is left open where the match is weak. Only some rows state a clone size, as once, few, many or a class for expanded clones.

clone size: -
D gene: TRBD1
V gene: TRBV2
J gene: TRBJ1-1
CDR3 length: 18
CDR3 protein: CASTQLGTGVRGNTEAFF
CDR3 DNA: TGTGCCAGCACCCAGCTAGGGACAGGGGTCCGTGGGAACACTGAAGCTTTCTTT

clone size: -
D gene: -
V gene: TRBV28
J gene: TRBJ1-1
CDR3 length: 17
CDR3 protein: CASSRGVRYKLNTEAFF
CDR3 DNA: TGTGCCAGCAGCCGGGGGGTAAGGTACAAACTGAACACTGAAGCTTTCTTT

clone size: -
D gene: TRBD2
V gene: TRBV7-9
J gene: TRBJ2-1
CDR3 length: 16
CDR3 protein: CASSLGTSGRNNEQFF
CDR3 DNA: TGTGCCAGCAGCTTGGGTACTAGCGGGAGGAACAATGAGCAGTTCTTC

clone size: -
D gene: -
V gene: TRBV20-1
J gene: TRBJ2-5
CDR3 length: 10
CDR3 protein: CSASAGTQYF
CDR3 DNA: TGCAGTGCTAGTGCCGGGACCCAGTACTTC

clone size: -
D gene: TRBD2
V gene: TRBV5-1
J gene: TRBJ2-5
CDR3 length: 17
CDR3 protein: CASSRPGGAGGEETQYF
CDR3 DNA: TGCGCCAGCAGCCGCCCAGGTGGCGCGGGGGGGGAAGAGACCCAGTACTTC

clone size: -
D gene: TRBD1
V gene: TRBV6-1
J gene: TRBJ2-7
CDR3 length: 14
CDR3 protein: CASRDSIRPYEQYF
CDR3 DNA: TGTGCCAGCCGGGACAGTATTCGTCCCTACGAGCAGTACTTC

clone size: -
D gene: -
V gene: TRBV28
J gene: TRBJ1-4
CDR3 length: 15
CDR3 protein: CASSFGVVGGEKLFF
CDR3 DNA: TGTGCCAGCAGTTTCGGGGTGGTGGGTGGGGAAAAACTGTTTTTT

clone size: -
D gene: TRBD2
V gene: TRBV4-1
J gene: TRBJ2-4
CDR3 length: 22
CDR3 protein: CASSQEARSGLGILKAKNIQYF
CDR3 DNA: TGCGCCAGCAGCCAAGAAGCCAGGTCGGGACTAGGCATACTTAAAGCCAAAAACATTCAGTACTTC

clone size: few
D gene: TRBD1
V gene: TRBV2
J gene: TRBJ2-2
CDR3 length: 13
CDR3 protein: CASSRTGTGELFF
CDR3 DNA: TGTGCCAGCAGTCGGACAGGGACCGGGGAGCTGTTTTTT

clone size: -
D gene: -
V gene: TRBV18
J gene: TRBJ1-1
CDR3 length: 12
CDR3 protein: CASSQGSTEAFF
CDR3 DNA: TGTGCCAGCTCCCAGGGAAGCACTGAAGCTTTCTTT

clone size: -
D gene: TRBD1
V gene: TRBV11-3
J gene: TRBJ1-1
CDR3 length: 15
CDR3 protein: CASSLGGQVNTEAFF
CDR3 DNA: TGTGCCAGCAGCTTAGGGGGACAGGTGAACACTGAAGCTTTCTTT

clone size: -
D gene: -
V gene: TRBV4-3
J gene: TRBJ2-5
CDR3 length: 14
CDR3 protein: CASSPGLGVETQYF
CDR3 DNA: TGCGCCAGCAGCCCCGGACTTGGGGTCGAGACCCAGTACTTC

clone size: -
D gene: TRBD1
V gene: TRBV7-8
J gene: TRBJ1-2
CDR3 length: 16
CDR3 protein: CASSSGPGQGAYGYTF
CDR3 DNA: TGTGCCAGCAGCTCCGGACCGGGACAGGGTGCCTATGGCTACACCTTC

clone size: -
D gene: -
V gene: TRBV10-1
J gene: TRBJ2-5
CDR3 length: 15
CDR3 protein: CASSESRQDQETQYF
CDR3 DNA: TGCGCCAGCAGTGAGTCGCGACAGGACCAAGAGACCCAGTACTTC

clone size: -
D gene: -
V gene: TRBV15
J gene: TRBJ2-3
CDR3 length: 13
CDR3 protein: CATSNQGTDTQYF
CDR3 DNA: TGTGCCACCAGCAACCAGGGCACAGATACGCAGTATTTT

clone size: once
D gene: -
V gene: TRBV5-1
J gene: TRBJ2-1
CDR3 length: 14
CDR3 protein: CASSLATRVREQFF
CDR3 DNA: TGCGCCAGCAGCTTGGCTACTAGGGTACGTGAGCAGTTCTTC

clone size: -
D gene: -
V gene: TRBV27
J gene: TRBJ1-5
CDR3 length: 16
CDR3 protein: CASRPTLTASNQPQHF
CDR3 DNA: TGTGCCAGCAGGCCAACATTGACAGCTAGCAATCAGCCCCAGCATTTT

clone size: -
D gene: TRBD2
V gene: TRBV25-1
J gene: TRBJ2-1
CDR3 length: 16
CDR3 protein: CASSEFLSGSKDEQFF
CDR3 DNA: TGTGCCAGCAGTGAATTCCTTAGCGGGAGTAAGGATGAGCAGTTCTTC

clone size: few
D gene: -
V gene: TRBV11-2
J gene: TRBJ2-3
CDR3 length: 14
CDR3 protein: CASSPNGGGDTQYF
CDR3 DNA: TGTGCCAGCAGCCCCAACGGGGGAGGAGATACGCAGTATTTT

clone size: -
D gene: -
V gene: TRBV28
J gene: TRBJ1-2
CDR3 length: 15
CDR3 protein: CASSSPGQGQDRYAF
CDR3 DNA: TGTGCCAGCAGTTCCCCCGGGCAGGGCCAGGATCGGTACGCCTTC

clone size: few
D gene: TRBD2
V gene: TRBV4-1
J gene: TRBJ2-3
CDR3 length: 17
CDR3 protein: CASSQDTLAGGLDTQYF
CDR3 DNA: TGCGCCAGCAGCCAAGATACCCTAGCGGGGGGGCTCGATACGCAGTATTTT

clone size: few
D gene: TRBD1
V gene: TRBV6-5
J gene: TRBJ2-7
CDR3 length: 16
CDR3 protein: CASSYWNGQGASEQYF
CDR3 DNA: TGTGCCAGCAGTTATTGGAACGGACAGGGGGCGTCCGAGCAGTACTTC

clone size: few
D gene: TRBD2
V gene: TRBV4-1
J gene: TRBJ2-7
CDR3 length: 16
CDR3 protein: CASSQGPTGGLYEQYF
CDR3 DNA: TGCGCCAGCAGCCAAGGTCCCACGGGGGGGCTTTACGAGCAGTACTTC

clone size: -
D gene: TRBD2
V gene: TRBV5-1
J gene: TRBJ2-1
CDR3 length: 15
CDR3 protein: CASSILGTSVNEQFF
CDR3 DNA: TGCGCCAGCAGCATACTCGGGACTAGTGTCAATGAGCAGTTCTTC

clone size: -
D gene: -
V gene: TRBV11-3
J gene: TRBJ2-4
CDR3 length: 17
CDR3 protein: CASSLDGEALAKNIQYF
CDR3 DNA: TGTGCCAGCAGCTTAGATGGGGAGGCTTTAGCCAAAAACATTCAGTACTTC

clone size: -
D gene: TRBD2
V gene: TRBV18
J gene: TRBJ2-5
CDR3 length: 14
CDR3 protein: CASSLAGGQETQYF
CDR3 DNA: TGTGCCAGCTCACTAGCGGGGGGACAAGAGACCCAGTACTTC

clone size: -
D gene: -
V gene: TRBV11-2
J gene: TRBJ1-1
CDR3 length: 11
CDR3 protein: CASSSTLEAFF
CDR3 DNA: TGTGCCAGCAGCTCGACACTTGAAGCTTTCTTT

clone size: -
D gene: -
V gene: TRBV6-6
J gene: TRBJ2-7
CDR3 length: 14
CDR3 protein: CASSPRQSSYEQYF
CDR3 DNA: TGTGCCAGCAGCCCTCGACAGTCGTCCTACGAGCAGTACTTC